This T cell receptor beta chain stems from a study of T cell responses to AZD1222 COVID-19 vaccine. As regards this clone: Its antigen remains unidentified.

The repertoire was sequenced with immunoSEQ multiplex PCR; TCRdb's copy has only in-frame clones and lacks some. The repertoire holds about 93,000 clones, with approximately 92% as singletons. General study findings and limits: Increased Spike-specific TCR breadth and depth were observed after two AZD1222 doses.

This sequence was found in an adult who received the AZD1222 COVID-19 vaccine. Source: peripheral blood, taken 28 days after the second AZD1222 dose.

The CDR3 coding sequence is TGTGCCAGCAGTTTTCAGTCCCAGCAGTACTTC. It translates to CASSFQSQQYF. V usage is TRBV5-8 and J usage is TRBJ2-7, with D uncertain. In germline, CDR1 is SGHTS, CDR2 YDEGEE. The V gene lost 5 bases and the J gene lost 8 bases, with 11 bases spanning the gap. The CDR3 totals 11 residues. Full variable domain (remainder filled in from reference TRBV5-8 and TRBJ2-7): EAGVTQSPTHLIKTRGQQATLRCSPISGHTSVYWYQQALGLGLQFLLWYDEGEERNRGNFPPRFSGRQFPNYSSELNVNALELEDSALYLCASSFQSQQYFGPGTRLTVT.